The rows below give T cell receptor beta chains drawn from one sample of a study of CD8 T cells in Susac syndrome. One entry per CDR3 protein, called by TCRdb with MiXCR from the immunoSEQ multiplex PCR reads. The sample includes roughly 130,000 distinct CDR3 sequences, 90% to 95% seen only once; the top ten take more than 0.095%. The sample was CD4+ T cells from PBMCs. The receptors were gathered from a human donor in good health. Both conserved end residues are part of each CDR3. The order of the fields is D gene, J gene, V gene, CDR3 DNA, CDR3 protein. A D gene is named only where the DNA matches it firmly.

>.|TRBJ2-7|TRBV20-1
TGCAGTATTGGTCCCGGGGACTCCTACGAGCAGTACTTC
CSIGPGDSYEQYF
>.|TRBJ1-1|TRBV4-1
TGCGCCAGCAGCCAAGGGGGGGCCCTGAACACTGAAGCTTTCTTT
CASSQGGALNTEAFF
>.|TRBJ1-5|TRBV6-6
TGTGCCATCCGAGAGTTTAGCAATCAGCCCCAGCATTTT
CAIREFSNQPQHF
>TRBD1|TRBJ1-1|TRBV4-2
TGTGCCAGCAGCCAAGACAGGGTGGGATCGACCGGGACAGGGAGGACTGAAGCTTTCTTT
CASSQDRVGSTGTGRTEAFF
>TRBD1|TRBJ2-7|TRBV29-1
TGCAGCGTAACAAGGCACGGGACAGTCTCCTACGAGCAGTACTTC
CSVTRHGTVSYEQYF
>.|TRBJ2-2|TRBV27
TGTGCCAGCAGCCCCACCGGGACCATGAACACCGGGGAGCTGTTTTTT
CASSPTGTMNTGELFF
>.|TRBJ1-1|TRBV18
TGTGCCAGCTCACTGACAGCGGCTGAAGCTTTCTTT
CASSLTAAEAFF
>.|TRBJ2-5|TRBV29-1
TGCAGCGTTGTACTCGCGAAAGAGACCCAGTACTTC
CSVVLAKETQYF
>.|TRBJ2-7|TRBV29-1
TGCAGCGTTCGGGTGGGACCTCAGCGCTACGAGCAGTACTTC
CSVRVGPQRYEQYF
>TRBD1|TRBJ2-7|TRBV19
TGTGCCAGTAGTATAAAGGGACAGGGGACCTACGAGCAGTACTTC
CASSIKGQGTYEQYF
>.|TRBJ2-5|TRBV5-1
TGCGCCAGCAGCTTTGGCGGCCACCTGGAGACCCAGTACTTC
CASSFGGHLETQYF
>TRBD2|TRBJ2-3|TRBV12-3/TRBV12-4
TGTGCCAGCACCGATAGCGGGAGGGCCGGCACAGATACGCAGTATTTT
CASTDSGRAGTDTQYF
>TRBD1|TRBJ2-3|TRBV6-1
TGTGCCAGCAGTGAGAGGACAGGGGGCGATGCAGATACGCAGTATTTT
CASSERTGGDADTQYF
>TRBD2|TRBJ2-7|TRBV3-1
TGTGCCAGCAGCCAAGGCGGGAGCGGGAGGTGGTACGAGCAGTACTTC
CASSQGGSGRWYEQYF
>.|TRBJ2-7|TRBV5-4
TGTGCCAGCAGCTCGGACCCCGCTGCCTACGAGCAGTACTTC
CASSSDPAAYEQYF
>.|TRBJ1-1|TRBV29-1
TGCAGCGTTGAAAAGGGCAGTACGAACACTGAAGCTTTCTTT
CSVEKGSTNTEAFF
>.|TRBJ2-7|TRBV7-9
TGTGCCAGCAGCACTCGGGACTTGTACGAGCAGTACTTC
CASSTRDLYEQYF